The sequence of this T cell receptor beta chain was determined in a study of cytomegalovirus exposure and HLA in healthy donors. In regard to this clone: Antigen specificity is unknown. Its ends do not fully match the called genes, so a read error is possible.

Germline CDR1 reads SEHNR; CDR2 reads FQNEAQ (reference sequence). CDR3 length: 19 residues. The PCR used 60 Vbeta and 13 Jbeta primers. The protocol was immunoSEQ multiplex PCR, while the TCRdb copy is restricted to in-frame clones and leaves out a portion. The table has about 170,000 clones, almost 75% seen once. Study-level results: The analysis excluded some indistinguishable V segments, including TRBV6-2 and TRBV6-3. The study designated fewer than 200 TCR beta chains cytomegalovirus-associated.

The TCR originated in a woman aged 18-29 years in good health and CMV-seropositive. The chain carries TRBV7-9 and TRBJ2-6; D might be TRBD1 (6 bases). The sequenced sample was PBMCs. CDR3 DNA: TGTTCCAGCAGCTCGATCCGGGACACCCCCCGCTCTGGGGCCAACGTCCTGACTTTC. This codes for CSSSSIRDTPRSGANVLTF.